Below, 15 T cell receptor beta chains from the same sample are listed, as sequenced in a study of blood T cell repertoires in COVID-19. Method: immunoSEQ multiplex PCR; TCRdb's copy keeps in-frame clones and lacks some. Here the sample spans 110,000 or so clones, approximately 90% being singletons. The sample comprised peripheral blood. Every receptor here comes from a woman aged 45 to 65 with acute or convalescent COVID-19.

The V call is TRBV13, the J call TRBJ1-2; 9 bases fit TRBD1. Trimming removed 4 bases from V and 7 bases from J; junction bases left unmatched: 13. This CDR3 contains 16 residues. Germline V gives CDR1 PRHDT, CDR2 FYEKMQ (reference sequence). The chain's CDR3 is CASSWGPGQGNGGYTF. The CDR3 nucleotides are TGTGCCAGCAGCTGGGGACCGGGACAGGGAAACGGTGGCTACACCTTC.

The chain is built from TRBV30 and TRBJ1-4; tentatively, D is TRBD1 (5 bases). The V gene lost 2 bases and the J gene lost 7 bases, with 8 bases spanning the gap. CDR3 length equals 12 residues. CDR1 is GTSNPN and CDR2 is SVGIG in the germline V gene (reference sequence). In DNA form, the CDR3 reads TGTGCCTGGAGTCGGGGGAGTGAAAAACTGTTTTTT. Protein: CAWSRGSEKLFF.

V gene TRBV28 combines with J gene TRBJ1-5; TRBD1 is a possible D gene (5 bases). Per germline, CDR1 MDHEN and CDR2 SYDVKM. V lost 6 bases and J 2 bases, leaving 11 bases between the germline ends. The CDR3 is 14 residues long. The CDR3 region has the DNA TGTGCCAGCAGGGAGGGGCTCGGCAATCAGCCCCAGCATTTT. Its protein is CASREGLGNQPQHF.

The V gene is TRBV10-1, the J gene TRBJ1-1; tentative D call: TRBD1 (5 bases). Germline loops: CDR1 WNHNN, CDR2 SYGVQD (reference sequence). The CDR3 has 14 residues. V was shortened by 2 bases and J by 6 bases, with 13 bases between the two germline ends. In nucleotides, the CDR3 is TGCGCCAGCAGTGAGAAAAAGGGGTATTCTGAAGCTTTCTTT. Its translation is CASSEKKGYSEAFF.

This clone appeared a single time. This chain links TRBV9 with TRBJ2-2; D may be TRBD1 (5 bases). This CDR3 comprises 14 residues. Germline values: CDR1 SGDLS, CDR2 YYNGEE. V lost 1 base and J lost 5, with 9 bases in between. The DNA of the CDR3 is TGTGCCAGCAGCGTACAGGGAAGAACCGGGGAGCTGTTTTTT. Translated: CASSVQGRTGELFF.

The V call is TRBV29-1, the J call TRBJ2-3; D is perhaps TRBD2 (7 bases). This CDR3 contains 15 residues. The germline gives CDR1 SQVTM, CDR2 ANQGSEA. Trimming took off 7 bases at V and 1 base at J, with 18 bases between the two ends. The CDR3 is CSAQEGGRRTDTQYF. The CDR3 nucleotides read TGCAGCGCCCAGGAGGGGGGGCGGCGCACAGATACGCAGTATTTT.

The gene calls are TRBV4-1 and TRBJ1-2, with 8 bases matching TRBD1. The CDR3 spans 16 residues. With V trimmed by 5 bases and J by 6 bases, 14 bases remained unmatched. Germline loops: CDR1 MGHRA, CDR2 YSYEKL. The CDR3 sequence is CASSLSPGQESDGYTF. CDR3 DNA: TGCGCCAGCAGCTTAAGTCCGGGACAGGAATCGGATGGCTACACCTTC.

The J gene is TRBJ2-7, the V gene TRBV4-3, with TRBD2 as a possible D gene (5 bases). Trimming took 3 bases from V and 3 from J, leaving 12 bases between them. The length of the CDR3 is 14 residues. Germline lookup yields CDR1 LGHNA and CDR2 YSLEER. This CDR3 reads CASSHSLRDYEQYF. The CDR3 region has the DNA TGCGCCAGCAGCCACTCGCTGAGGGACTACGAGCAGTACTTC.

The chain carries TRBV5-6 and TRBJ1-2, with unresolved D. The CDR3 sequence is 12 residues long. Trimming took 1 base from V and 4 from J, leaving 5 bases between them. Germline lookup yields CDR1 SGHDT and CDR2 YYEEEE. In DNA form, the CDR3 reads TGTGCCAGCAGCTTGAGAGGCTATGGCTACACCTTC. It translates to CASSLRGYGYTF.

The chain carries TRBV2 and TRBJ2-6; 8 bases fit TRBD1. V lost 7 bases and J lost 6; bases outside the gene matches: 17. Germline CDR1 reads SNHLY; CDR2 reads FYNNEI. The CDR3 is 18 amino acids. The CDR3 sequence is CASKEAGTGRGLANVLTF. In nucleotides, the CDR3 is TGTGCCAGCAAAGAGGCCGGGACAGGTAGGGGTCTGGCCAACGTCCTGACTTTC.

The rearrangement joins TRBV7-3 to TRBJ2-1; the D gene is possibly TRBD2 (7 bases). CDR1 is SGHTA, CDR2 FQGTGA, per germline. The CDR3 consists of 18 residues. Trimming shortened V by 1 base and J by 0 bases, and 16 bases separated the two germline ends. CDR3 loop: CASSLNPGGASSYNEQFF. The CDR3 DNA is TGTGCCAGCAGCTTAAATCCGGGGGGCGCCAGCTCCTACAATGAGCAGTTCTTC.

The chain recombines TRBV23-1 with TRBJ2-3; 7 nucleotides agree with TRBD1. TRBV23-1 counts as an open reading frame of uncertain function. The trim removed 3 bases at V and 3 bases at J, leaving 12 bases unmatched. There are 17 residues in the CDR3. CDR3 residues: CASSHPDRGLQTDTQYF. The DNA for the CDR3 is TGCGCCAGCAGTCACCCGGATAGGGGGCTCCAAACAGATACGCAGTATTTT.

This clone was observed a single time. The chain combines TRBV28 with TRBJ2-7; D is undetermined. The germline gives CDR1 MDHEN, CDR2 SYDVKM. Trimming left V 8 bases short and J 5 bases short, with 16 bases between. This CDR3 has 13 amino acids. The DNA of the CDR3 is TGTGCCAGCCTCCGTACCGGTCTGGACGAGCAGTACTTC. Amino acid sequence: CASLRTGLDEQYF.

This chain joins TRBV30 and TRBJ2-5; no clear D. Germline CDR1 is GTSNPN and CDR2 is SVGIG (reference sequence). Trimming shortened V by 2 bases and J by 5 bases, and 12 bases separated the two germline ends. The CDR3 length is 13 residues. CDR3 amino acids: CAWSPSLRETQYF. In DNA form, the CDR3 reads TGTGCCTGGAGTCCCTCCTTGAGGGAGACCCAGTACTTC.

CDR3 DNA sequence: TGTGCCAGCAGTTACTCCCGGGACTGGAACACTGAAGCTTTCTTT. This encodes CASSYSRDWNTEAFF. The chain joins TRBV6-5 to TRBJ1-1, with a possible D match to TRBD1 (5 bases). Trimming removed 0 bases from V and 1 base from J, with 9 bases in between. Germline lookup yields CDR1 MNHEY and CDR2 SVGAGI. The CDR3 runs to 15 residues.